Following are 23 T cell receptor beta chains from one sample sequenced in a study of Ad26.COV2.S vaccination and SARS-CoV-2 variants. Treatment described: some 20 received Ad26.COV2.S at low or high dose, single or two shots; 5 received placebo; per-sample allocation not given. Sampling took place 63 days after the first vaccine or placebo injection. The data were produced by immunoSEQ multiplex PCR, yet TCRdb's version contains in-frame clones alone and is incomplete. The repertoire has a few hundred thousand clones, 75% to 95% of them found once; the top ten carry 12%. Source: peripheral blood, taken in a trial of Ad26.COV2.S vaccine versus placebo. The receptors originated from a person aged 18-65 years who received the Ad26.COV2.S COVID-19 vaccine or a placebo.

This chain connects TRBV27 to TRBJ1-5, with TRBD1 matching 7 bases. There are 15 residues in the CDR3. CDR1 MNHEY and CDR2 SMNVEV come from the germline V gene (reference sequence). J gave up 7 bases and V 5 bases, and 11 bases lay outside the gene matches. The CDR3 DNA is TGTGCCAGCAGTAGGGATAACAGGGGTCGGCAGCCCCAGCATTTT. This gives the protein CASSRDNRGRQPQHF.

The V and J genes are TRBV15 and TRBJ1-5, with D possibly being TRBD1 (6 bases). The CDR3 is 16 amino acids. From germline, CDR1 is LNHNV and CDR2 YYDKDF (reference sequence). V lost 0 bases and J lost 2, with 11 bases in between. CDR3 sequence: CATSRDLGGRNQPQHF. CDR3 sequence (DNA): TGTGCCACCAGCAGAGATCTGGGGGGCCGCAATCAGCCCCAGCATTTT.

In this sample, this clone turned up once. V gene TRBV15 combines with J gene TRBJ1-4; D ambiguous. Germline V gives CDR1 LNHNV, CDR2 YYDKDF (reference sequence). V lost 5 bases and J 8 bases, leaving 18 bases between the germline ends. The CDR3 contains 15 residues. CDR3 in DNA: TGTGCCACCAGCGAGAGGCGGGGTCTTGGAGAAAAACTGTTTTTT. Translating gives CATSERRGLGEKLFF.

The chain is built from TRBV29-1 and TRBJ2-7; D unclear. Trimming pared 4 bases from V and 2 bases from J, leaving 6 bases between. Germline assignment: CDR1 SQVTM and CDR2 ANQGSEA. The CDR3 is made up of 11 amino acids. CDR3 nucleotide sequence: TGCAGCGTTGGGCTGACCTACGAGCAGTACTTC. Its protein product is CSVGLTYEQYF.

The V gene is TRBV5-4, the J gene TRBJ2-3; 11 bases agree with TRBD2. V gave up 4 bases and J gave up 3 bases; unmatched junction bases: 7. Germline V gene sequence: CDR1 SGHNT, CDR2 YYREEE (reference sequence). The CDR3 is 16 amino acids. Here the CDR3 reads CASSAVSGRGTDTQYF. CDR3 in DNA: TGTGCCAGCAGCGCCGTTAGCGGGAGGGGGACAGATACGCAGTATTTT.

The CDR3 sequence is CASSLMAGGVETQYF. CDR3 bases: TGTGCCAGCAGCTTGATGGCGGGAGGGGTGGAGACCCAGTACTTC. This sequence joins TRBV5-5 and TRBJ2-5, with 9 bases lining up with TRBD2. V dropped 1 base and J dropped 5; count of bases not matched to a gene: 6. Per germline, CDR1 SGHKS and CDR2 YYEKEE (reference sequence). CDR3 length equals 15 residues.

The CDR3 here is CASSQGQGAHEKLFF. In nucleotides, the CDR3 is TGTGCCAGCAGCCAAGGACAGGGGGCCCATGAAAAACTGTTTTTT. The chain has TRBV3-1 (or the pseudogene TRBV3-2) and TRBJ1-4, with TRBD1 matching over 10 bases. The CDR3 has 15 amino acids. CDR1 is LGHDT, CDR2 YNNKEL, per germline (reference sequence). V was pared by 1 base and J by 6 bases, with 2 bases of the junction left unmatched.

The rearrangement links TRBV7-8 to TRBJ1-3; weak D call: TRBD1 (5 bases). V lost 5 bases, J lost 0 bases, and 14 bases lay in between. Germline V CDR1 and CDR2: SGHVS, FQNEAQ. CDR3 length equals 16 residues. The CDR3: CASSPFWDLSGNTIYF. The CDR3 bases are TGTGCCAGCAGCCCCTTTTGGGACCTCTCTGGAAACACCATATATTTT.

Here the CDR3 DNA reads TGTGCCAGCAGCCAAGATAGGAGGGGGCTGGATGGCTACACCTTC. This gives the protein CASSQDRRGLDGYTF. The chain couples TRBV3-1 (or the pseudogene TRBV3-2) to TRBJ1-2; 7 positions agree with TRBD1. Germline V lookup: CDR1 LGHDT, CDR2 YNNKEL (reference sequence). The CDR3 has 15 residues. The junction had 7 bases not matched to a gene; V was cut back by 0 bases and J by 6 bases.

V gene TRBV3-1 (or the pseudogene TRBV3-2) combines with J gene TRBJ2-7, with a possible D match to TRBD2 (5 bases). There are 14 residues in the CDR3. The germline CDR1 and CDR2 sequences are LGHDT and YNNKEL (reference sequence). Trimming left V 1 base short and J 3 bases short, with 10 bases between. The CDR3 protein is CASSQVSRGYEQYF. Written as DNA, the CDR3 is TGTGCCAGCAGCCAAGTCTCCCGGGGCTACGAGCAGTACTTC.

Concerning this clone itself: A junction boundary mismatches the germline segment, possibly from a read error. The rearrangement joins TRBV3-1 (or the pseudogene TRBV3-2) to TRBJ2-3; 12 positions match TRBD2. CDR3 length equals 19 residues. Germline assignment: CDR1 LGHDT and CDR2 YNNKEL (reference sequence). In DNA, the CDR3 is TGTGCCAGCAGCCGGGCCTGGCTAGCGGGAGGGTCCGTCCCAGATACGCGGTATTTT. It yields the protein CASSRAWLAGGSVPDTRYF.

The rearrangement uses TRBV18 and TRBJ2-3; 12 bases map to TRBD2. J lost 2 bases, V lost 3 bases, and 3 bases had no gene match. This CDR3 spans 16 amino acids. Germline V lookup: CDR1 KGHSH, CDR2 LQKENI. CDR3 DNA sequence: TGTGCCAGCTCACCCGGACTAGCGGGAAACACAGATACGCAGTATTTT. It translates to CASSPGLAGNTDTQYF. Full variable domain (remainder filled in from reference TRBV18 and TRBJ2-3): NAGVMQNPRHLVRRRGQEARLRCSPMKGHSHVYWYRQLPEEGLKFMVYLQKENIIDESGMPKERFSAEFPKEGPSILRIQQVVRGDSAAYFCASSPGLAGNTDTQYFGPGTRLTVL.

The chain is built from TRBV7-9 and TRBJ2-2; D possibly corresponds to TRBD2 (5 bases). V was clipped by 1 base and J by 7 bases, with 13 bases between them. Germline V CDR1 and CDR2: SEHNR, FQNEAQ (reference sequence). The CDR3 runs 15 residues. The CDR3, as DNA: TGTGCCAGCAGCTTAGACTCTGCAGCGGTCGGGGAGCTGTTTTTT. Its translation: CASSLDSAAVGELFF.

The chain combines TRBV5-5 with TRBJ1-1, with 9 bases aligning to TRBD1. CDR1 is SGHKS, CDR2 YYEKEE, per germline (reference sequence). The J segment lost 5 bases and the V segment lost 1 base, leaving 3 bases of the junction unmatched. The length of the CDR3 is 14 residues. DNA of the CDR3: TGTGCCAGCAGCTTGACAGGGGGCCGAACTGAAGCTTTCTTT. Its protein is CASSLTGGRTEAFF.

The V gene is TRBV3-1 (or the pseudogene TRBV3-2), the J gene TRBJ1-2, with D possibly matching TRBD1 (6 bases). The CDR3 has 14 amino acids. CDR1 LGHDT and CDR2 YNNKEL come from the germline V gene (reference sequence). V shed 3 bases and J shed 4 bases, with 12 bases lying between them. CDR3 sequence: CASSHGGPGYGYTF. Here the CDR3 DNA reads TGTGCCAGCAGCCATGGGGGGCCGGGCTATGGCTACACCTTC.

The chain recombines TRBV27 with TRBJ2-5; D is perhaps TRBD1 (5 bases). This CDR3 is 14 amino acids long. Germline loops: CDR1 MNHEY, CDR2 SMNVEV (reference sequence). The V end was cut by 2 bases, the J end by 6 bases, with 13 bases between. The CDR3 DNA reads TGTGCCAGCAGTTTAAGTTCAGGGTTGAAGACCCAGTACTTC. Translating it yields CASSLSSGLKTQYF.

CDR3 DNA: TGTGCCAGCTCACCCCAGGACAGGAACTACGAGCAGTACTTC. As protein: CASSPQDRNYEQYF. The chain uses TRBV18 and TRBJ2-7, with 7 bases lining up with TRBD1. Germline assignment: CDR1 KGHSH and CDR2 LQKENI. Trimming removed 3 bases from V and 3 bases from J; junction bases left unmatched: 5. CDR3 length equals 14 residues.

J is TRBJ1-5 and V is TRBV4-1, with 8 bases lining up with TRBD1. The CDR3 loop spans 18 amino acids. Germline lookup yields CDR1 MGHRA and CDR2 YSYEKL. V dropped 1 base and J dropped 0; count of bases not matched to a gene: 8. Here the CDR3 reads CASSQVPRGPNSNQPQHF. The CDR3 DNA follows: TGCGCCAGCAGCCAAGTTCCCAGGGGGCCAAATAGCAATCAGCCCCAGCATTTT.

The chain is built from TRBV6-2 or TRBV6-3 and TRBJ2-7; no clear D gene. In germline, CDR1 is MNHEY, CDR2 SVGEGT. V lost 6 bases to trimming and J lost 5 bases, with 20 bases between them. This CDR3 spans 15 amino acids. CDR3 bases: TGTGCCAGCAGGCCTCTTTGGGATTTCGAGGACGAGCAGTACTTC. This encodes CASRPLWDFEDEQYF.

V is TRBV3-1 (or the pseudogene TRBV3-2) and J is TRBJ2-2, with D perhaps given as TRBD1 or TRBD2 (5 bases each). V lost 4 bases to trimming and J lost 0 bases, with 12 bases between them. The CDR3 length is 16 residues. Germline CDR1 LGHDT, CDR2 YNNKEL (reference sequence). CDR3 sequence: CASSRTWGTNTGELFF. DNA for the CDR3: TGTGCCAGCAGCCGGACCTGGGGGACGAACACCGGGGAGCTGTTTTTT.

The V call is TRBV27, the J call TRBJ2-3; 7 bases align to TRBD2. This CDR3 has 15 amino acids. V lost 5 bases, J lost 3 bases, and 8 bases stayed unmatched. Germline CDR1 MNHEY, CDR2 SMNVEV (reference sequence). CDR3 nucleotides: TGTGCCAGCAGTCCGGGGACTATTTCGACAGATACGCAGTATTTT. Its protein product is CASSPGTISTDTQYF.

The chain carries TRBV5-1 and TRBJ1-1; TRBD1 might be the D (5 bases). Per germline, CDR1 SGHRS and CDR2 YFSETQ. The CDR3 consists of 13 residues. V lost 0 bases, J lost 11 bases, and 14 bases lay in between. The CDR3 bases are TGCGCCAGCAGCTTGGGGGACCGGATTGTCGCTTTCTTT. Amino acid sequence: CASSLGDRIVAFF. Full variable domain (rest looked up from reference TRBV5-1 and TRBJ1-1): KAGVTQTPRYLIKTRGQQVTLSCSPISGHRSVSWYQQTPGQGLQFLFEYFSETQRNKGNFPGRFSGRQFSNSRSEMNVSTLELGDSALYLCASSLGDRIVAFFGQGTRLTVV.

The rearrangement links TRBV21-1 to TRBJ2-1. TRBV21-1 constitutes a pseudogene. This CDR3 contains 9 residues. The CDR3 bases are TGTGCCAGCAGTAAAAGGGCGTTCTTC. Protein sequence: CASSKRAFF.